Shown below are 19 T cell receptor beta chains from a single sample sequenced in a study of identical twins. TCRdb ran MiXCR on the 5' RACE reads and lists one entry per CDR3 protein. Of just over 450,000 distinct CDR3 sequences in the sample, approximately 15% were seen once. This sample was also put to use in a study of yellow fever vaccine responses in identical twins.

The sequenced material came from CD4+ T cells sorted from blood. These receptors were taken from a young woman in good health.

V usage is TRBV20-1 and J usage is TRBJ2-3; D is tentatively TRBD1 or TRBD2 (7 bases each). Per germline, CDR1 DFQATT and CDR2 SNEGSKA (reference sequence). The CDR3 is 12 amino acids. The V gene lost 6 bases and the J gene lost 8 bases, with 15 bases spanning the gap. As DNA, the CDR3 is TGCAGTGCGCAGGGAGGGGGCAGTACGCAGTATTTT. Translating gives CSAQGGGSTQYF.

The chain joins TRBV30 to TRBJ2-7; 10 bases are shared with TRBD2. V trimming: 4 bases; J trimming: 4 bases; junction bases outside the gene matches: 4. CDR3 length: 13 residues. Looked up from germline, CDR1 is GTSNPN and CDR2 is SVGIG (reference sequence). CDR3 nucleotides: TGTGCCTGGACTAGCGGGAGCCGGTACGAGCAGTACTTC. This gives the protein CAWTSGSRYEQYF.

This clonotype came up a few times. The rearrangement links TRBV12-3 or TRBV12-4 to TRBJ1-1; D remains unclear. The V end lost 6 bases, the J end lost 5 bases, and 7 bases lay between the germline ends. This CDR3 region has 11 residues. The CDR3 coding sequence is TGTGCCAGCAGCCCGCAAACTGAAGCTTTCTTT. Translating gives CASSPQTEAFF.

The chain is built from TRBV3-1 and TRBJ2-1; 9 bases align to TRBD2. This CDR3 contains 14 residues. Germline V gene data show CDR1 as LGHDT and CDR2 as YNNKEL (reference sequence). Trimming cost V 0 bases and J 15 bases; bases outside gene matches: 9. CDR3 sequence (DNA): TGTGCCAGCAGCCAAGATATCCTAGCGGGGCTCTTGTTCTTC. Amino acid sequence: CASSQDILAGLLFF.

This clonotype was recorded a few times. The V gene is TRBV28, the J gene TRBJ2-7; TRBD2 might be the D (6 bases). The CDR3 consists of 15 residues. In germline, CDR1 is MDHEN, CDR2 SYDVKM. The germline V and J ends were trimmed by 4 bases and 0 bases, with 13 bases remaining between them. Here the CDR3 reads CASSSLAESSYEQYF. The CDR3 nucleotides are TGTGCCAGCAGTTCCTTAGCGGAAAGCTCCTACGAGCAGTACTTC.

This clonotype was found a few times. This chain connects TRBV12-3 or TRBV12-4 to TRBJ2-7, with D possibly being TRBD2 (6 bases). Trimming shortened V by 0 bases and J by 6 bases, and 15 bases separated the two germline ends. The length of the CDR3 is 15 residues. CDR3 nucleotide sequence: TGTGCCAGCAGTTTAGCCCCGGACGGACTAAGCGAGCAGTACTTC. It codes for CASSLAPDGLSEQYF.

In its sample, this clonotype was seen many times. The chain combines TRBV5-1 with TRBJ1-5; maybe TRBD1 (5 bases). The germline gives CDR1 SGHRS, CDR2 YFSETQ. This CDR3 is built from 14 residues. The germline V and J ends were trimmed by 0 bases and 4 bases, with 8 bases remaining between them. CDR3 loop: CASSLESGNQPQHF. CDR3 nucleotides: TGCGCCAGCAGCTTGGAATCAGGGAATCAGCCCCAGCATTTT.

The chain is built from TRBV20-1 and TRBJ2-3; 12 nucleotides agree with TRBD2. Losses at the gene ends were 3 bases for V and 4 bases for J; bases not matched to a gene: 8. This CDR3 is 16 amino acids long. Germline values: CDR1 DFQATT, CDR2 SNEGSKA (reference sequence). The CDR3 nucleotides read TGCAGTGCTAGTACTGCTAGCGGGAGGGCCGCAGATACGCAGTATTTT. It is translated as CSASTASGRAADTQYF.

In this sample, this clonotype turned up a few times. J is TRBJ1-6 and V is TRBV7-9, with unresolved D. The CDR3 covers 15 residues. CDR1 is SEHNR, CDR2 FQNEAQ, per germline (reference sequence). V shed 3 bases and J shed 3 bases, with 9 bases lying between them. The CDR3 sequence: CASSLAGSYNSPLHF. The CDR3 DNA sequence: TGTGCCAGCAGCTTGGCAGGCAGCTATAATTCACCCCTCCACTTT.

This chain connects TRBV5-1 to TRBJ2-1, with D perhaps matching TRBD2 (6 bases). V was clipped by 4 bases and J by 5 bases, with 16 bases between them. The CDR3 has 15 amino acids. Germline V gene sequence: CDR1 SGHRS, CDR2 YFSETQ. The CDR3 protein is CASSREVQVDNEQFF. CDR3 in DNA: TGCGCCAGCAGCAGGGAGGTCCAGGTCGACAATGAGCAGTTCTTC.

This clonotype has more than one count but fewer than ten. The chain is built from TRBV5-6 and TRBJ2-2; 9 bases align to TRBD2. This CDR3 has 17 amino acids. Germline V gene data show CDR1 as SGHDT and CDR2 as YYEEEE. V lost 0 bases to trimming and J lost 5 bases; unmatched junction nucleotides: 8. CDR3 DNA: TGTGCCAGCAGCTTGGCGGGGCTAGCGGGGTCGACCGGGGAGCTGTTTTTT. Translating it yields CASSLAGLAGSTGELFF.

This clonotype was observed a handful of times. The rearrangement joins TRBV6-2 or TRBV6-3 to TRBJ2-7, with 10 bases lining up with TRBD2. V gave up 6 bases and J gave up 3 bases; unmatched junction bases: 5. The CDR3 contains 14 residues. Per the germline V gene, CDR1 is MNHEY and CDR2 is SVGEGT. CDR3 region: CASSTLAGFYEQYF. The CDR3 DNA sequence: TGTGCCAGCAGCACACTAGCGGGATTCTACGAGCAGTACTTC.

The gene calls are TRBV2 and TRBJ1-1; the D is unclear. Germline V gene sequence: CDR1 SNHLY, CDR2 FYNNEI. CDR3 size: 11 residues. V gave up 6 bases and J gave up 11 bases, with 13 bases separating them. DNA of the CDR3: TGTGCCAGCAGAGCGGAAAATGGGGCTTTCTTT. Amino acid sequence: CASRAENGAFF. Variable domain in full (rest from reference TRBV2 and TRBJ1-1): EPEVTQTPSHQVTQMGQEVILRCVPISNHLYFYWYRQILGQKVEFLVSFYNNEISEKSEIFDDQFSVERPDGSNFTLKIRSTKLEDSAMYFCASRAENGAFFGQGTRLTVV.

In this sample, this clonotype turned up a few times. The V gene is TRBV7-2, the J gene TRBJ2-5; 7 bases fit TRBD2. The germline V gene encodes CDR1 SGHTA and CDR2 FQGNSA. J gave up 1 base and V 3 bases, and 5 bases lay outside the gene matches. The CDR3 sequence is 15 residues long. The CDR3 loop reads CASSFLSGSQETQYF. The CDR3 nucleotides read TGTGCCAGCAGCTTTCTTAGCGGGTCCCAAGAGACCCAGTACTTC.

The rearrangement uses TRBV3-1 and TRBJ2-7, with TRBD1 matching over 7 bases. CDR1 LGHDT and CDR2 YNNKEL come from the germline V gene (reference sequence). The CDR3 sequence is 12 residues long. With 6 bases clipped from V and 3 bases from J, the junction kept 2 bases outside the gene matches. The CDR3 protein is CASRDRDYEQYF. In DNA, the CDR3 is TGTGCCAGCAGAGACAGGGACTACGAGCAGTACTTC.

This clonotype was seen a few times. The gene calls are TRBV6-1 and TRBJ2-7, with unresolved D. Trimming removed 1 base at V and 0 bases at J, with 10 bases between. The CDR3 contains 15 residues. Germline V gene sequence: CDR1 MNHNS, CDR2 SASEGT. This CDR3 is CASSEVDPSSYEQYF. The CDR3 nucleotides are TGTGCCAGCAGTGAAGTTGACCCCAGCTCCTACGAGCAGTACTTC.

This chain joins TRBV2 and TRBJ2-3, with 8 bases that match TRBD2. Germline V lookup: CDR1 SNHLY, CDR2 FYNNEI. Losses at the gene ends were 5 bases for V and 1 base for J; bases not matched to a gene: 5. This CDR3 contains 15 residues. CDR3 protein: CASSWAGRGTDTQYF. CDR3 nucleotide sequence: TGTGCCAGCAGTTGGGCCGGGAGGGGCACAGATACGCAGTATTTT.

This chain links TRBV20-1 with TRBJ2-1; 12 bases line up with TRBD2. The CDR3 has 18 amino acids. V was clipped by 0 bases and J by 0 bases; unmatched bases: 6. Germline-derived CDR1 and CDR2 are DFQATT and SNEGSKA (reference sequence). The CDR3 protein is CSARETSGGFGSYNEQFF. The CDR3 DNA reads as TGCAGTGCTAGAGAGACTAGCGGGGGCTTCGGCTCCTACAATGAGCAGTTCTTC.

The chain joins TRBV5-5 to TRBJ2-7; unclear D gene. Germline V gives CDR1 SGHKS, CDR2 YYEKEE (reference sequence). CDR3 size: 15 residues. Trimming left V 0 bases short and J 1 base short, with 11 bases between. The CDR3 here is CASSLGWQPSYEQYF. As DNA, the CDR3 is TGTGCCAGCAGCTTGGGGTGGCAGCCATCCTACGAGCAGTACTTC.